This T cell receptor (beta chain) was sequenced for a study of cytomegalovirus exposure and HLA in healthy donors. The PCR ran on 60 Vbeta and 13 Jbeta primers. Assay used: immunoSEQ multiplex PCR; TCRdb lists only in-frame clones, some missing. Its table lists 180,000 or so clones. This CDR3 comprises 12 residues. The germline CDR1 and CDR2 sequences are SGDLS and YYNGEE. The ends were cut back, 0 bases at V and 7 bases at J, with 4 bases in the middle. The donors were healthy bone marrow donors. The sample consisted of PBMCs. The chain combines TRBV9 with TRBJ2-2; D unresolved. This clonotype originated in a boy aged 10-17 years in good health and CMV-seronegative. CDR3 amino acids: CASSVVNGELFF. CDR3 sequence (DNA): TGTGCCAGCAGCGTAGTAAACGGGGAGCTGTTTTTT.